The 3 T cell receptor beta chains in this list originate from one sample, sequenced in a study of blood T cell repertoires in COVID-19. The assay was immunoSEQ multiplex PCR, and TCRdb's table has in-frame clones only and misses some. The sample shows over 35,000 clones, roughly 70% of them seen only once. The material sequenced was peripheral blood. All receptors come from a man at least 80 years old with acute or convalescent COVID-19.

This sequence joins TRBV11-2 and TRBJ2-5; unclear D gene. V lost 5 bases to trimming and J lost 4 bases, with 14 bases between them. This CDR3 has 14 residues. From germline, CDR1 is SGHAT and CDR2 FQNNGV. The CDR3 protein is CASSLTSTGETQYF. In nucleotides, the CDR3 is TGTGCCAGCAGCCTTACGTCGACTGGAGAGACCCAGTACTTC.

This rearrangement joins TRBV25-1 to TRBJ2-1; the D is unclear. V was clipped by 5 bases and J by 6 bases, with 17 bases between them. The CDR3 spans 15 residues. Germline V gives CDR1 MGHDK, CDR2 SYGVNS. CDR3 bases: TGTGCCAGCAGTACTCTAGAGTCGGATCGCAATGAGCAGTTCTTC. The encoded protein is CASSTLESDRNEQFF.

This chain uses TRBV9 with TRBJ2-1, with D maybe TRBD2 (5 bases). Germline CDR1 and CDR2: SGDLS and YYNGEE. The ends were cut back, 3 bases at V and 2 bases at J, with 15 bases in the middle. The CDR3 sequence is 16 residues long. In nucleotides, the CDR3 is TGTGCCAGCAGCGCAGGTGGCGGGCCCGCCTACAATGAGCAGTTCTTC. It yields the protein CASSAGGGPAYNEQFF.